This T cell receptor beta chain was documented in a study of blood T cells in healthy people across ages. Study summary: Through template switching, about one barcoded beta molecule was captured per two T cells, as measured in model experiments.

With V trimmed by 8 bases and J by 5 bases, 6 bases remained unmatched. Germline V gene lookup returns CDR1 LGHDT and CDR2 YNNKEL (reference sequence). The length of the CDR3 is 14 residues. Concerning this clonotype itself: Its antigen is unidentified.

It was with a sample-barcoded 5' primer and a J-beta primer mix that a second PCR of roughly 7 to 12 cycles was run. Each CDR3 protein is one row after TCRdb ran MiXCR on the 5' RACE reads. The sample holds 980,000 or so distinct CDR3 sequences, roughly 50% seen once. Study outcomes and limitations: Per million T cells, TCR beta diversity dropped roughly linearly as age increased. Because sorting was not performed, PBMCs prevented conclusive naive versus antigen-experienced comparison.

Per sample, no less than 5.5 micrograms of total RNA were extracted. This clonotype was sampled from a young man in good health. The sequencing sample was made of blood. This chain links TRBV3-1 with TRBJ1-5, with 10 bases lining up with TRBD1. For the CDR3, the DNA is TGTGCCAGCTCACAAGGGACAGGGGATCAGCCCCAGCATTTT. It is translated as CASSQGTGDQPQHF.